This note documents a single T cell receptor (beta chain) sequence. The antigen remains undetermined. This sample was taken from a study of T cell responses to AZD1222 COVID-19 vaccine. General study findings and limits: Nearly half of the spike-specific TCRs reportedly recognize variant regions that carry no mutations. Seropositive status at baseline applied to only a handful of AZD1222 recipients. Repertoires were sampled only after the peak T cell response.

Assay used: immunoSEQ multiplex PCR; TCRdb lists only in-frame clones, some missing. The sample includes some 110,000 clones, roughly 89% of them seen just once. Germline CDR1 reads LGHDT; CDR2 reads YNNKEL (reference sequence). The ends were cut back, 1 base at V and 7 bases at J, with 4 bases in the middle. This CDR3 comprises 12 residues. The source material was peripheral blood, sampled 28 days after the second AZD1222 dose. This rearrangement joins TRBV3-1 (or the pseudogene TRBV3-2) to TRBJ2-2; D remains ambiguous. The TCR was taken from an adult who received the AZD1222 COVID-19 vaccine. CDR3 amino acids: CASSQVNGELFF. As DNA, the CDR3 is TGTGCCAGCAGCCAAGTTAACGGGGAGCTGTTTTTT.